Below, 23 T cell receptor beta chains from the same sample are listed, as sequenced in a study of cytomegalovirus exposure and HLA in healthy donors. Both 60 Vbeta primers and 13 Jbeta primers went into the PCR. Assay: immunoSEQ multiplex PCR; the TCRdb copy retains only in-frame clones and omits some. The repertoire holds 130,000 or so clones, around four fifths seen once, with 8.1% in the top ten. The sample was PBMCs. The receptor set was obtained from a woman between 50 and 59 years old in good health and CMV-seropositive.

V and J are TRBV7-6 and TRBJ1-1, with unresolved D. V was pared by 5 bases and J by 5 bases, with 21 bases between. This CDR3 is built from 16 residues. The germline gives CDR1 SGHVS, CDR2 FNYEAQ. The CDR3 sequence: CASSPTPIGGRTEAFF. Here the CDR3 DNA reads TGTGCCAGCAGCCCAACCCCCATCGGTGGGCGTACTGAAGCTTTCTTT.

CDR3 amino acids: CASSPRSESSYGYTF. In DNA form, the CDR3 reads TGTGCCAGCTCACCCCGGAGCGAATCGTCCTATGGCTACACCTTC. The chain joins TRBV18 to TRBJ1-2; D remains unclear. CDR1 is KGHSH and CDR2 is LQKENI in the germline V gene. Trimming left V 3 bases short and J 4 bases short, with 15 bases between. This CDR3 contains 15 residues.

On this clone itself: A read error may account for a junction end that differs from germline. The rearrangement uses TRBV29-1 and TRBJ2-6; D may be TRBD1 (5 bases). CDR1 is SQVTM and CDR2 is ANQGSEA in the germline V gene. CDR3 length: 14 amino acids. The CDR3 loop reads CSVGSASGANGLTF. CDR3 bases: TGCAGCGTTGGGTCAGCCTCTGGGGCCAACGGCCTGACTTTC.

A single count supports this clone. J is TRBJ1-1 and V is TRBV7-9; 8 nucleotides match TRBD1. With 8 bases clipped from V and 7 bases from J, the junction kept 9 bases outside the gene matches. The CDR3 covers 13 residues. Germline V gene sequence: CDR1 SEHNR, CDR2 FQNEAQ (reference sequence). CDR3 protein: CASHYPTGDEAFF. The CDR3 DNA reads TGTGCCAGCCACTATCCGACAGGGGATGAAGCTTTCTTT.

The chain is built from TRBV18 and TRBJ2-3, with 13 nucleotides matching TRBD2. The ends lost 3 bases at V and 0 bases at J; junction bases unmatched: 6. The germline V gene has CDR1 KGHSH and CDR2 LQKENI. This CDR3 contains 18 residues. The CDR3 loop reads CASSPWTSGGGSTDTQYF. The DNA of the CDR3 is TGTGCCAGCTCACCTTGGACTAGCGGGGGAGGGAGCACAGATACGCAGTATTTT.

The V and J genes are TRBV6-5 and TRBJ2-7; TRBD1 might be the D (6 bases). The CDR3 contains 16 residues. Germline CDR1 is MNHEY and CDR2 is SVGAGI. V dropped 0 bases and J dropped 1 base, with 13 bases sitting between them. CDR3 DNA: TGTGCCAGCAGTTACTCAACCGGGACATTGTCCTACGAGCAGTACTTC. It translates to CASSYSTGTLSYEQYF.

This chain connects TRBV30 to TRBJ1-2; 8 positions match TRBD1. Per germline, CDR1 GTSNPN and CDR2 SVGIG (reference sequence). The CDR3 totals 16 residues. V lost 2 bases to trimming and J lost 4 bases; unmatched junction nucleotides: 12. As DNA, the CDR3 is TGTGCCTGGAGTCCGGTGGGGACAGGAGCAGTCTATGGCTACACCTTC. Encoded protein: CAWSPVGTGAVYGYTF.

The chain employs TRBV30 and TRBJ1-2; D is possibly TRBD1 (5 bases). The germline V gene encodes CDR1 GTSNPN and CDR2 SVGIG (reference sequence). The V gene lost 0 bases and the J gene lost 2 bases, with 13 bases spanning the gap. There are 15 residues in the CDR3. CDR3 nucleotide sequence: TGTGCCTGGAGTGTACCGGGACTGCAGAACTATGGCTACACCTTC. Residues: CAWSVPGLQNYGYTF.

The chain employs TRBV5-8 and TRBJ2-5, with a possible D match to TRBD2 (5 bases). CDR1 and CDR2 (germline): SGHTS, YDEGEE. The length of the CDR3 is 15 residues. V shed 0 bases and J shed 2 bases, with 11 bases lying between them. The DNA for the CDR3 is TGTGCCAGCAGCTTGGCGAATGGGAGACAAGAGACCCAGTACTTC. Amino acid sequence: CASSLANGRQETQYF.

The rearrangement uses TRBV6-6 and TRBJ2-5; 10 positions agree with TRBD2. The J call is uncertain, as TRBJ2-7 better fits the DNA end. CDR1 and CDR2 from the germline V gene are MNHNY and SVGAGI (reference sequence). The CDR3 covers 14 residues. CDR3 coding DNA: TGTGCCAGCAGTTTACTAGCGGGACCAGCCGAGCAGTACTTC. Its translation: CASSLLAGPAEQYF.

This clone showed up just once. The chain combines TRBV10-2 with TRBJ1-1; D remains ambiguous. V was shortened by 3 bases and J by 3 bases, with 14 bases between the two germline ends. Germline V lookup: CDR1 WSHSY, CDR2 SAAADI. This CDR3 spans 15 amino acids. The chain's CDR3 is CASSDDRAGDTEAFF. The CDR3 coding sequence is TGCGCCAGCAGTGACGATAGGGCGGGAGACACTGAAGCTTTCTTT.

In nucleotides, the CDR3 is TGTGCCAGTAGCCCTCATCCCGAATCGGTCTATGGCTACACCTTC. It is translated as CASSPHPESVYGYTF. This rearrangement joins TRBV19 to TRBJ1-2; D call uncertain. There are 15 residues in the CDR3. The V gene lost 6 bases and the J gene lost 4 bases, with 18 bases spanning the gap. Germline CDR1 reads LNHDA; CDR2 reads SQIVND (reference sequence).

The gene calls are TRBV2 and TRBJ1-1; the D gene is possibly TRBD1 (6 bases). This CDR3 spans 14 amino acids. V was pared by 4 bases and J by 7 bases, with 16 bases between. The V gene's germline CDR1 is SNHLY and CDR2 FYNNEI. In DNA form, the CDR3 reads TGTGCCAGCAGTGTGCGGGGGGACAAAGTTGAAGCTTTCTTT. It codes for CASSVRGDKVEAFF.

The chain links TRBV2 to TRBJ2-3; D ambiguous. V lost 7 bases and J lost 0, with 14 bases in between. CDR1 is SNHLY and CDR2 is FYNNEI in the germline V gene. The CDR3 is made up of 15 amino acids. The CDR3 region is CASTSRRTSTDTQYF. The CDR3 DNA sequence: TGTGCCAGCACCTCGCGGCGAACTAGCACAGATACGCAGTATTTT.

The chain is built from TRBV6-1 and TRBJ2-7; TRBD2 matches 12 bases. V lost 1 base, J lost 4 bases, and 11 bases stayed unmatched. Looked up from germline, CDR1 is MNHNS and CDR2 is SASEGT. The CDR3 totals 18 residues. Here the CDR3 reads CASSEEDPPTSGSYEQYF. The CDR3 nucleotides are TGTGCCAGCAGTGAAGAGGACCCCCCGACTAGCGGGAGTTACGAGCAGTACTTC.

V is TRBV2 and J is TRBJ2-3, with TRBD2 matching 7 bases. Germline V lookup: CDR1 SNHLY, CDR2 FYNNEI. J was trimmed by 2 bases and V by 1 base; bases with no gene match: 12. The CDR3 contains 18 residues. The CDR3 DNA reads TGTGCCAGCAGTGAAGGAGTATGGGGGGGGGATCCCACAGATACGCAGTATTTT. Its translation: CASSEGVWGGDPTDTQYF.

The rearrangement uses TRBV14 and TRBJ2-7; D is unclear. The germline V gene encodes CDR1 SGHDN and CDR2 FVKESK. V was clipped by 1 base and J by 3 bases, with 4 bases between them. CDR3 size: 12 residues. In nucleotides, the CDR3 is TGTGCCAGCAGCCAAGGCGACTACGAGCAGTACTTC. As protein: CASSQGDYEQYF.

The chain employs TRBV5-6 and TRBJ1-5; perhaps TRBD1 as D (5 bases). The CDR3 totals 17 residues. Germline values: CDR1 SGHDT, CDR2 YYEEEE. Between the trimmed V and J ends, which lost 0 bases and 0 bases, there was a span of 13 bases. CDR3 bases: TGTGCCAGCAGCTTGGCGTGGAGGGGCGATAGCAATCAGCCCCAGCATTTT. This sequence encodes CASSLAWRGDSNQPQHF.

This chain's CDR3 is CASSAYQGELNEKLFF. In DNA form, the CDR3 reads TGCGCCAGCAGCGCTTACCAGGGGGAGCTTAATGAAAAACTGTTTTTT. The chain joins TRBV5-1 to TRBJ1-4, with TRBD1 matching 7 bases. Looked up from germline, CDR1 is SGHRS and CDR2 is YFSETQ. The CDR3 has 16 residues. The V segment lost 4 bases and the J segment 4 bases; nucleotides outside the gene matches: 10.

CDR3 region: CASWGGTGIYEQYF. The CDR3, as DNA: TGTGCCAGCTGGGGGGGGACAGGGATCTACGAGCAGTACTTC. This sequence joins TRBV27 and TRBJ2-7; 9 nucleotides line up with TRBD1. Germline V gene lookup returns CDR1 MNHEY and CDR2 SMNVEV (reference sequence). The CDR3 has 14 residues. Unmatched junction bases numbered 8, after V lost 8 bases and J lost 3 bases.

The chain uses TRBV29-1 and TRBJ2-1, with 8 bases matching TRBD2. V lost 6 bases and J lost 6; bases outside the gene matches: 7. The CDR3 has 13 residues. Germline-derived CDR1 and CDR2 are SQVTM and ANQGSEA. Written as DNA, the CDR3 is TGCAGCGTCGGAAGCGGGAGTCTCAATGAGCAGTTCTTC. Protein sequence: CSVGSGSLNEQFF.

This chain uses TRBV6-5 with TRBJ1-5, with D perhaps matching TRBD1 (6 bases). Per germline, CDR1 MNHEY and CDR2 SVGAGI. Trimming left V 6 bases short and J 2 bases short, with 14 bases between. This CDR3 is built from 15 residues. The CDR3 DNA reads TGTGCCAGCAGCACAGGGTTTAGGGGCAATCAGCCCCAGCATTTT. This encodes CASSTGFRGNQPQHF.

J is TRBJ1-3 and V is TRBV30; TRBD1 is a possible D gene (6 bases). The CDR3 loop spans 14 amino acids. Germline V CDR1 and CDR2: GTSNPN, SVGIG (reference sequence). V lost 2 bases and J 3 bases, leaving 11 bases between the germline ends. The CDR3 DNA follows: TGTGCCTGGAGTTCGGGGGGCTATGGAAACACCATATATTTT. This sequence encodes CAWSSGGYGNTIYF.